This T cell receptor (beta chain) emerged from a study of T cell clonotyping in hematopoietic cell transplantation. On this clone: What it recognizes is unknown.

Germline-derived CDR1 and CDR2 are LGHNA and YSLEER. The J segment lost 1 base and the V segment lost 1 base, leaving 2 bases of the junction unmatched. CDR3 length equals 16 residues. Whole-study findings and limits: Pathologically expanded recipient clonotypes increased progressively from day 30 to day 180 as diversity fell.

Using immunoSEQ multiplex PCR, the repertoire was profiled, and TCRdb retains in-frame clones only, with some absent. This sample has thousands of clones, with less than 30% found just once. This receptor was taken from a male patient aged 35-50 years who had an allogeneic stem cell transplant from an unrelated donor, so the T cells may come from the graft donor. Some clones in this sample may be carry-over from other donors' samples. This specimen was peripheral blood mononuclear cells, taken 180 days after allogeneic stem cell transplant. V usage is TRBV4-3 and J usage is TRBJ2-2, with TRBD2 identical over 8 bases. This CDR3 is CASSQAGGWNTGELFF. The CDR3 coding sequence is TGCGCCAGCAGCCAAGCGGGGGGGTGGAACACCGGGGAGCTGTTTTTT.